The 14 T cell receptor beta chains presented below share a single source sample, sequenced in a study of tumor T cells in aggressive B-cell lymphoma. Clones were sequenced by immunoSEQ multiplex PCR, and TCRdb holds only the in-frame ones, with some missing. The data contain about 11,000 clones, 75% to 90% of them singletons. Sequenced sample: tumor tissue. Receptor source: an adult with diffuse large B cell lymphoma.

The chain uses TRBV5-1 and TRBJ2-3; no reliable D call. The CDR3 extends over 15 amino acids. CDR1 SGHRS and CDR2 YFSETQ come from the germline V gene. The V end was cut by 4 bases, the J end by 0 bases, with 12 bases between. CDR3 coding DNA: TGCGCCAGCAGCAGTAAGCAGACTAGCACAGATACGCAGTATTTT. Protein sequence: CASSSKQTSTDTQYF.

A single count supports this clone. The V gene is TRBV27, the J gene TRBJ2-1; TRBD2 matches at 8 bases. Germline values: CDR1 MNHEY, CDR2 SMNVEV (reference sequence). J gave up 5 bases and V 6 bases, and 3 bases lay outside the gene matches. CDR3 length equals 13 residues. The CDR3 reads CASSLLADNEQFF. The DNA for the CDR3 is TGTGCCAGCAGCCTACTAGCGGACAATGAGCAGTTCTTC.

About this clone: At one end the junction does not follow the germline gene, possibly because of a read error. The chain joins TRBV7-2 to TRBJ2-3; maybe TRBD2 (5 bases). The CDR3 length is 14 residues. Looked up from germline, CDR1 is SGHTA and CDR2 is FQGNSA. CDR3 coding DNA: TGTGCCAGCAGCTTAGCCTCTAGCATAGATACGCAGTATTTT. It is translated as CASSLASSIDTQYF.

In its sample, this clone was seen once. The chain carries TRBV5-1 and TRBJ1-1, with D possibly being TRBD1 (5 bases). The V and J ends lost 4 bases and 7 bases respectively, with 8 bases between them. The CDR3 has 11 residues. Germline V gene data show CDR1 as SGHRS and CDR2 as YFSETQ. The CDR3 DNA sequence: TGCGCCAGCAGCCAGGGAAATGAAGCTTTCTTT. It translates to CASSQGNEAFF.

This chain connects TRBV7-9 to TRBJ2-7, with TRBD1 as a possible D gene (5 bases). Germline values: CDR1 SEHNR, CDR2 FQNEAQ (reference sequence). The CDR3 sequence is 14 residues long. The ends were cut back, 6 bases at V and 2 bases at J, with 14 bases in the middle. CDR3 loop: CASSKPQDPYEQYF. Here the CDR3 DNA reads TGTGCCAGCAGTAAACCACAGGACCCCTACGAGCAGTACTTC.

CDR3 loop: CASSFGGWRNYGYTF. The DNA for the CDR3 is TGTGCCAGCAGCTTCGGGGGGTGGAGGAACTATGGCTACACCTTC. The chain joins TRBV5-4 to TRBJ1-2, with D tentatively TRBD1 (5 bases). The CDR3 contains 15 residues. V was trimmed by 2 bases and J by 2 bases, leaving 13 bases between them. The germline V gene encodes CDR1 SGHNT and CDR2 YYREEE (reference sequence).

For the CDR3, the DNA is TGCGCCAGCCGCTCCGGGACAGGGGATGAAAAACTGTTTTTT. It specifies CASRSGTGDEKLFF. The chain combines TRBV5-1 with TRBJ1-4, with 10 bases fitting TRBD1. The length of the CDR3 is 14 residues. Losses at the gene ends were 7 bases for V and 6 bases for J; bases not matched to a gene: 6. Germline V lookup: CDR1 SGHRS, CDR2 YFSETQ.

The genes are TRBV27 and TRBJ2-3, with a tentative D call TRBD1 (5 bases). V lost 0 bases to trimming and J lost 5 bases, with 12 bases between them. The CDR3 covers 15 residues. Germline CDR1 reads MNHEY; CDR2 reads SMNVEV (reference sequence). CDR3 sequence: CASSLSPGWGDTQYF. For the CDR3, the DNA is TGTGCCAGCAGTTTATCGCCAGGGTGGGGAGATACGCAGTATTTT.

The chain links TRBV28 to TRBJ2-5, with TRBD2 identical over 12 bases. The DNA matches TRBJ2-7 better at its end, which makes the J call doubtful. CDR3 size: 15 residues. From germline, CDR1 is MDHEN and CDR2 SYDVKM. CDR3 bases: TGTGCCAGCTCCAGGACTAGCGGGGCCACCTACGAGCAGTACTTC. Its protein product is CASSRTSGATYEQYF.

The CDR3: CASSQARVSTDTQYF. The CDR3 DNA is TGCGCCAGCAGCCAGGCCCGGGTTAGCACAGATACGCAGTATTTT. This chain uses TRBV4-3 with TRBJ2-3; D is ambiguous. The germline gives CDR1 LGHNA, CDR2 YSLEER. The CDR3 is 15 amino acids. Trimming pared 3 bases from V and 0 bases from J, leaving 10 bases between.

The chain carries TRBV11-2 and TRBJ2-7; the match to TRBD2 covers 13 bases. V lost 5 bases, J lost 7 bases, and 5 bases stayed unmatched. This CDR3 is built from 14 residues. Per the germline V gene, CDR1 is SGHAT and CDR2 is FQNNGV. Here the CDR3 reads CASSPGLAGEEQYF. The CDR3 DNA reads TGTGCCAGCAGCCCCGGACTAGCGGGAGAGGAGCAGTACTTC.

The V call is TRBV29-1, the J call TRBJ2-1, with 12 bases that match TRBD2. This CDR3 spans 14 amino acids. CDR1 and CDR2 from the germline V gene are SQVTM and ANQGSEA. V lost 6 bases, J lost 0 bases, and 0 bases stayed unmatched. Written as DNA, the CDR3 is TGCAGCGTGACTAGCGGGGGCTCCTACAATGAGCAGTTCTTC. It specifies CSVTSGGSYNEQFF.

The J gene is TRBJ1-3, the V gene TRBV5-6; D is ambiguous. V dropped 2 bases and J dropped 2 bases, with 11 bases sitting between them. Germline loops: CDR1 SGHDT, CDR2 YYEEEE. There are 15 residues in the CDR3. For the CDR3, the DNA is TGTGCCAGCAGCTTCGGGATAGGGACTGGAAACACCATATATTTT. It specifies CASSFGIGTGNTIYF.

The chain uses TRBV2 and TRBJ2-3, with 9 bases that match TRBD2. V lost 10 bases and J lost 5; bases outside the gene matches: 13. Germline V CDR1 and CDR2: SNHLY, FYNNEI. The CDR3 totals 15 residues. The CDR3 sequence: CAITRVAGDGDTQYF. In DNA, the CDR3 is TGTGCCATCACCCGGGTAGCGGGAGATGGAGATACGCAGTATTTT. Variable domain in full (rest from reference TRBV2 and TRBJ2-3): EPEVTQTPSHQVTQMGQEVILRCVPISNHLYFYWYRQILGQKVEFLVSFYNNEISEKSEIFDDQFSVERPDGSNFTLKIRSTKLEDSAMYFCAITRVAGDGDTQYFGPGTRLTVL.